This TCR beta chain came from a study of cytomegalovirus exposure and HLA in healthy donors. Germline assignment: CDR1 LNHNV and CDR2 YYDKDF (reference sequence). The CDR3 covers 12 residues. Deletions cut 6 bases from V and 3 bases from J, with 8 bases between. Produced via immunoSEQ multiplex PCR; TCRdb's table is partial and in-frame only. The table records over 200,000 clones, over 65% of them present only once. Worth noting for this clone: What it binds is unknown.

Study conclusions and caveats: The authors listed 150 or so TCR beta chains as cytomegalovirus-associated. The tendency of first-cohort TCR clusters to co-occur in the 120 or so validation repertoires was the finding of a later analysis. A few CMV-associated chains were confirmed in vitro to be specific for CMV antigens. Cytomegalovirus status was reportedly diagnosed by the classifier with high specificity and sensitivity.

The chain couples TRBV15 to TRBJ1-1; TRBD1 is a possible D gene (5 bases). Sequenced sample: PBMCs. The source is a woman younger than 35 in good health and CMV-seronegative. The CDR3 sequence: CATRTADTEAFF. DNA of the CDR3: TGTGCCACCAGGACAGCGGACACTGAAGCTTTCTTT.